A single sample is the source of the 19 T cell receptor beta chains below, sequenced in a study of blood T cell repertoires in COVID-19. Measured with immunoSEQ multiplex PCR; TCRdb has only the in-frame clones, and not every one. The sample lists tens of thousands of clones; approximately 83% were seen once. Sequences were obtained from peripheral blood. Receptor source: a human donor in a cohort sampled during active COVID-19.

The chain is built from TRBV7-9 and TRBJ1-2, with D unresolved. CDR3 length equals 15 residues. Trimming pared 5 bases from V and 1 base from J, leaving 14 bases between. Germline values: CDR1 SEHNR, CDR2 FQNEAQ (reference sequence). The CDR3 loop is CASSPLPGFNYGYTF. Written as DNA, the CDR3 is TGTGCCAGCAGCCCGCTTCCGGGGTTTAACTATGGCTACACCTTC.

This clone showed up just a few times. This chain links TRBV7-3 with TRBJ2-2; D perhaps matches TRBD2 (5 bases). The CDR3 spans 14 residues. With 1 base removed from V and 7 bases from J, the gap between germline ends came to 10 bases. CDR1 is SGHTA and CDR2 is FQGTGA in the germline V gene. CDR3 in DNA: TGTGCCAGCAGCTTAAGACCGAGGGACGGGGAGCTGTTTTTT. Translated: CASSLRPRDGELFF.

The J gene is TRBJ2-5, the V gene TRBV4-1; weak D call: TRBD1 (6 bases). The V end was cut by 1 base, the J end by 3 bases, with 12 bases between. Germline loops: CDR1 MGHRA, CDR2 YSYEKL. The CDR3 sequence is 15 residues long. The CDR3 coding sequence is TGCGCCAGCAGCCAAGTCCCAACAGGGAAAGAGACCCAGTACTTC. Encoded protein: CASSQVPTGKETQYF.

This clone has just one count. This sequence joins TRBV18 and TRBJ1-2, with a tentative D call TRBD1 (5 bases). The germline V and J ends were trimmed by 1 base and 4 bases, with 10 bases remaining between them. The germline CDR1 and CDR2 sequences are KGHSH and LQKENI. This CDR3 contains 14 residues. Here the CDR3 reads CASSPQGLFYGYTF. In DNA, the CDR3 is TGTGCCAGCTCACCACAGGGGCTATTCTATGGCTACACCTTC. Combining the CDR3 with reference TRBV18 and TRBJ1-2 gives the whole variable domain NAGVMQNPRHLVRRRGQEARLRCSPMKGHSHVYWYRQLPEEGLKFMVYLQKENIIDESGMPKERFSAEFPKEGPSILRIQQVVRGDSAAYFCASSPQGLFYGYTFGSGTRLTVV.

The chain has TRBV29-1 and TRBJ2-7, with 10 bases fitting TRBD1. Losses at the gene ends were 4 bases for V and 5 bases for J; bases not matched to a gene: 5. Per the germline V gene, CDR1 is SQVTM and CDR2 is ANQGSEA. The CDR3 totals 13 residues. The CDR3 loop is CSVARDRGDEQYF. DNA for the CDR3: TGCAGCGTTGCTAGGGACAGGGGTGACGAGCAGTACTTC.

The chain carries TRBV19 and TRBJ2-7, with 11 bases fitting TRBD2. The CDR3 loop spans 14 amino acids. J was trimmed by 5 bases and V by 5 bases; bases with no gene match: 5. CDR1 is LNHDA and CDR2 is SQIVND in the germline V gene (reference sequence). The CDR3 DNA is TGTGCCAGTAGTGATAGCGGGAGGGCTCACGAGCAGTACTTC. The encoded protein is CASSDSGRAHEQYF.

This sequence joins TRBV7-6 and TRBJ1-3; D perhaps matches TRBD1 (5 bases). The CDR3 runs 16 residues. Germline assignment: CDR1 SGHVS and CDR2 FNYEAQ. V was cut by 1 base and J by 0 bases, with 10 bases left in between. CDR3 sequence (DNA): TGTGCCAGCAGCTTAGAGGCCAGGGCCTCTGGAAACACCATATATTTT. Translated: CASSLEARASGNTIYF.

The CDR3 nucleotides are TGTGCCAGCAGCTTGGTCCGCGGGGGGGCCCAGTACTTC. It specifies CASSLVRGGAQYF. The J gene is TRBJ2-5, the V gene TRBV5-6; TRBD2 aligns across 9 bases. The CDR3 is 13 residues long. Germline V gene lookup returns CDR1 SGHDT and CDR2 YYEEEE. Trimming at V came to 0 bases and at J to 9 bases, leaving 3 bases not matched to a gene.

CDR3: CASSIGSGVSYEQYF. CDR3 in DNA: TGTGCCAGTAGTATAGGTAGCGGTGTTTCCTACGAGCAGTACTTC. The chain couples TRBV19 to TRBJ2-7, with D perhaps TRBD2 (6 bases). The length of the CDR3 is 15 residues. CDR1 and CDR2 from the germline V gene are LNHDA and SQIVND (reference sequence). The V and J ends lost 1 base and 1 base respectively, with 11 bases between them.

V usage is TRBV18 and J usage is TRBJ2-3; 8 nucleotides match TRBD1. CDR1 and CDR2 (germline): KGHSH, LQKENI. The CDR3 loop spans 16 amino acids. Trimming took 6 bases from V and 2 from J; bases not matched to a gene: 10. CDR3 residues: CASSSSPGQATDTQYF. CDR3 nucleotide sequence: TGTGCCAGCTCGTCTTCGCCGGGACAGGCCACAGATACGCAGTATTTT.

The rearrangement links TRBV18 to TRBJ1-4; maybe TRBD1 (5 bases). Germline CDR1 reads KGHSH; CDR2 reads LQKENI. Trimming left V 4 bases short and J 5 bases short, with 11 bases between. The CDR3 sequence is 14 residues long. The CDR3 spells CASSQQRGNEKLFF. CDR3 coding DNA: TGTGCCAGCTCACAACAGCGGGGGAATGAAAAACTGTTTTTT.

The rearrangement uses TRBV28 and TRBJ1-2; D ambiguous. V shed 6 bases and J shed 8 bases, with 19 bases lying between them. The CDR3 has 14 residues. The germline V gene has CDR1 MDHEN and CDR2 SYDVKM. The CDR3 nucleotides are TGTGCCAGCAGCTCCAGGATCACCAGTGAGGGCTACACCTTC. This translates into CASSSRITSEGYTF.

The CDR3 is CASKDRGHGYTF. CDR3 DNA sequence: TGCGCCAGCAAAGACAGGGGGCATGGCTACACCTTC. The V gene is TRBV5-1, the J gene TRBJ1-2; 10 nucleotides agree with TRBD1. V gave up 6 bases and J gave up 6 bases; unmatched junction bases: 2. The CDR3 covers 12 residues. The germline gives CDR1 SGHRS, CDR2 YFSETQ.

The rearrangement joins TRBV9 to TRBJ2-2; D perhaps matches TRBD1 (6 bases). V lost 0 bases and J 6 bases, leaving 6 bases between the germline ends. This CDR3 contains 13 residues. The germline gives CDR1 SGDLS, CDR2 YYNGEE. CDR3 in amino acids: CASSVGTAGELFF. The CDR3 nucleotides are TGTGCCAGCAGCGTAGGGACAGCCGGGGAGCTGTTTTTT. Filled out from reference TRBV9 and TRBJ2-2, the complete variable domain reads DSGVTQTPKHLITATGQRVTLRCSPRSGDLSVYWYQQSLDQGLQFLIQYYNGEERAKGNILERFSAQQFPDLHSELNLSSLELGDSALYFCASSVGTAGELFFGEGSRLTVL.

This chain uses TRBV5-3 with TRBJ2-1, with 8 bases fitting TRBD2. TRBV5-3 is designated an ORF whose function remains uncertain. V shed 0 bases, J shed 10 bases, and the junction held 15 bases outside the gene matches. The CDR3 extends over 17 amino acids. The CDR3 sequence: CARSLDKLAVRMKEQFF. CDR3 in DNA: TGTGCCAGAAGCTTGGACAAACTAGCGGTCCGCATGAAGGAGCAGTTCTTC.

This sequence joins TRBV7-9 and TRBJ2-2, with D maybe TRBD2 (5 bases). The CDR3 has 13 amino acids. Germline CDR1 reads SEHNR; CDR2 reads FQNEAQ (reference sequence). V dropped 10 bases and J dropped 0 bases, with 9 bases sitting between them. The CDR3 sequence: CATSGPNTGELFF. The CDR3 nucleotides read TGTGCCACAAGCGGTCCGAACACCGGGGAGCTGTTTTTT.

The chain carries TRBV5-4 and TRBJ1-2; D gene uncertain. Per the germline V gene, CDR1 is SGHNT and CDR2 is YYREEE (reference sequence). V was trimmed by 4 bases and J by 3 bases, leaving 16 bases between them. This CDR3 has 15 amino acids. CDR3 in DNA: TGTGCCAGCAGCCCCCTGACAACTTCGGACTATGGCTACACCTTC. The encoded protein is CASSPLTTSDYGYTF.

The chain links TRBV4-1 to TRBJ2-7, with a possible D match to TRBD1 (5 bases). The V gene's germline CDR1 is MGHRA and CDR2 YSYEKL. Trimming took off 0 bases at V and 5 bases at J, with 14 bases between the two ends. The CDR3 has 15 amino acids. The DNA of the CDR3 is TGCGCCAGCAGCCAAGAGCAGGGCCCTAGGGACGAGCAGTACTTC. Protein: CASSQEQGPRDEQYF.

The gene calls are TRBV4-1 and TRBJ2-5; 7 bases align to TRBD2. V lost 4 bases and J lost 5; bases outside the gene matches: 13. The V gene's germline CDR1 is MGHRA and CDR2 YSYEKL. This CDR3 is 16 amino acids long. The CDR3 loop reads CASSPVPGRAGETQYF. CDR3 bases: TGCGCCAGCAGCCCGGTTCCGGGGAGGGCCGGGGAGACCCAGTACTTC.